This T cell receptor (beta chain) was sequenced during a study of T cells in Graves' hyperthyroidism and ophthalmopathy. Study as a whole: Peripheral blood collection took place at initial diagnosis, before any treatment.

This clonotype was detected many times. The antigen remains undetermined. RNA transcripts served as the template for amplifying TCR beta CDR3 regions. HTBI primers drove first-round RT-PCR of the TCR CDR3. TCRdb reprocessed the multiplex PCR reads with MiXCR, giving one entry per CDR3 protein. The sample lists some 550,000 distinct CDR3 sequences, less than 25% occurring once. The CDR3 totals 14 residues. Trimming shortened V by 5 bases and J by 3 bases, and 11 bases separated the two germline ends. Germline CDR1 is MNHEY and CDR2 is SMNVEV (reference sequence). Study-wide results and caveats: A median about 7 months before onset, the model predicted ophthalmopathy.

For the diagnoses, clinical symptoms, serum thyroxine and TRAb, thyroid ultrasound and orbital computed tomography were used. Source material for PBMCs was more than 7.5 ml fresh peripheral blood. The rearrangement links TRBV27 to TRBJ1-5, with D unclear. The sequencing sample was made of blood. The clonotype was recovered from a man younger than 35 with Graves' hyperthyroidism. The CDR3 region is CASSPGILNQPQHF. DNA of the CDR3: TGTGCCAGCAGTCCTGGGATCCTCAATCAGCCCCAGCATTTT.